This TCR beta chain is from a study of shared clonotypes between healthy human individuals. For the study at large: Used for every donor were three CD4 naive, three CD4 memory, two CD8 naive and one CD8 memory plate. Study observations and caveats: Lower generation probabilities were found for non-shared clonotypes than for those shared by all four donors. Blood was the sole source, and tissue repertoires probably differ.

As regards this clone: What it binds is unknown.

The V and J ends lost 2 bases and 7 bases, in that order; junction bases with no gene match: 6. The CDR3 loop spans 15 amino acids. Germline CDR1 is MGHRA and CDR2 is YSYEKL. Sequencing was performed with immunoSEQ multiplex PCR; in TCRdb, only in-frame clones are kept and a portion is missing. This sample has millions of clones, with about 92% found just once. The V and J genes are TRBV4-1 and TRBJ1-1; 11 bases are shared with TRBD1. The sequencing sample was made of naive CD4+ T cells sorted from blood. As for subset: CD45RA+ positively selected. The source is a young man in good health. In DNA, the CDR3 is TGCGCCAGCAGCCAACCAAGGGACAGGGGGAATGAAGCTTTCTTT. Encoded protein: CASSQPRDRGNEAFF.